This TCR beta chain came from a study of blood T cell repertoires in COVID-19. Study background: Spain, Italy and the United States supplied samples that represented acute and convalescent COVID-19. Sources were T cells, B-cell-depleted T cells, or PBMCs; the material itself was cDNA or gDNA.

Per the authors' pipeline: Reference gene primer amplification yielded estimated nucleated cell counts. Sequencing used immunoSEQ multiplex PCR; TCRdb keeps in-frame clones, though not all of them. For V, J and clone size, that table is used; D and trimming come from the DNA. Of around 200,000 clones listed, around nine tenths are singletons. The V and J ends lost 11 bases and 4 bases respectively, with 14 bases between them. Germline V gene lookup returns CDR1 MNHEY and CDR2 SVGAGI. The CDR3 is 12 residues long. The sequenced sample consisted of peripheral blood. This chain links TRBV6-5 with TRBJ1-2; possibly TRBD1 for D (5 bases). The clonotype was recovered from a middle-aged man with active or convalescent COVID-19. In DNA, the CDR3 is TGTGCCGGCCGGGGGACCGTCTATGGCTACACCTTC. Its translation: CAGRGTVYGYTF.